A selection of T cell receptor beta chains follows, all from one sample in a study of blood T cell repertoires in COVID-19. The repertoire was sequenced with immunoSEQ multiplex PCR; TCRdb's copy has only in-frame clones and lacks some. The table records roughly 250,000 clones, about 88% of them present only once. The sequencing sample was made of peripheral blood. Every receptor here comes from a woman in her thirties or forties who had recovered from COVID-19. Each CDR3 is given with its conserved first and last residue. D genes are given only for firm matches.

d_call j_call v_call cdr3_aa
TRBD2 TRBJ2-7 TRBV4-3 CASSPGLAGGTYEQYF
TRBD2 TRBJ2-1 TRBV25-1 CASSPRTSGMQPLRQFF
TRBD1 TRBJ2-7 TRBV7-8 CASSLEGQGMFYEQYF
- TRBJ1-2 TRBV11-2 CASSSPHGYTF
- TRBJ1-1 TRBV7-2 CASSPGPNMNTEAFF
- TRBJ1-4 TRBV12-3/TRBV12-4 CASSFEAAEKLFF
- TRBJ1-2 TRBV6-5 CASSYSSGREGGYTF
- TRBJ1-2 TRBV29-1 CSVDARTAPNYGYTF
- TRBJ1-6 TRBV27 CASSFRTNSPLHF
- TRBJ1-2 TRBV6-6 CASVPSSGGNYGYTF
TRBD2 TRBJ2-1 TRBV6-2/TRBV6-3 CASTPSGRAINEQFF
TRBD1 TRBJ2-7 TRBV2 CASRAGTGIYEQYF
- TRBJ2-2 TRBV3-1/TRBV3-2 CASSLWGVTALFF
TRBD2 TRBJ2-1 TRBV6-6 CASSHLKRGDNEQFF
TRBD1 TRBJ1-2 TRBV5-4 CASSRARQGAGGYTF
- TRBJ1-4 TRBV18 CASSPSGGRINEKLFF
TRBD1 TRBJ1-2 TRBV19 CASSIRGTTNYGYTF
TRBD2 TRBJ2-1 TRBV3-1/TRBV3-2 CASSRLAGGWDEQFF
- TRBJ2-3 TRBV7-2 CASSWGMGGASTDTQYF
TRBD2 TRBJ2-1 TRBV4-1 CASSHGGLAGANEQFF
TRBD1 TRBJ2-4 TRBV7-2 CASSTDRANIQYF
TRBD1 TRBJ2-2 TRBV4-3 CASSQARGRPNTGELFF
TRBD1 TRBJ1-3 TRBV6-6 CASSSQDRAGNTIYF
- TRBJ1-2 TRBV12-3/TRBV12-4 CASSHRWRGGYTF
- TRBJ1-1 TRBV29-1 CSVPATRNTEAFF
- TRBJ1-3 TRBV21-1 CASSKTGENTIYF
TRBD1 TRBJ1-1 TRBV3-1/TRBV3-2 CASSQLGQGHTEAFF
TRBD2 TRBJ2-7 TRBV6-2/TRBV6-3 CASSRLAGRDEQYF
- TRBJ2-5 TRBV3-1/TRBV3-2 CASSLTGRGETQYF
TRBD2 TRBJ2-5 TRBV5-1 CASSLAGLAGVRYQETQYF
TRBD1 TRBJ1-2 TRBV15 CATSDRDRGRAGYTF
- TRBJ2-1 TRBV7-3 CASSPGRGPRNEQFF
TRBD2 TRBJ2-1 TRBV5-1 CASSLVGSGGVEQFF
- TRBJ2-5 TRBV12-3/TRBV12-4 CASSPLGLETQYF
TRBD2 TRBJ2-7 TRBV27 CASSPLDSGGYEQYF
TRBD1 TRBJ2-7 TRBV6-2/TRBV6-3 CASSLDRGHYEQYF
TRBD2 TRBJ2-2 TRBV11-2 CASSLESLAGRVGELFF
- TRBJ2-1 TRBV7-9 CASQPGYNEQFF
TRBD1 TRBJ2-5 TRBV13 CASSLLGTGTRETQYF
- TRBJ1-2 TRBV25-1 CASSAITTEVYGYTF
TRBD2 TRBJ2-1 TRBV7-2 CASSFGGGANEQFF
- TRBJ2-7 TRBV5-6 CASSWGPRDISSYEQYF
TRBD1 TRBJ2-2 TRBV19 CASSKGQGTNTGELFF
TRBD1 TRBJ1-2 TRBV28 CASSLLTGTYGYTF
- TRBJ2-7 TRBV6-6 CASSYVDKEQYF
TRBD1 TRBJ1-6 TRBV6-4 CASDREVRNSPLHF